This T cell receptor (beta chain) was recovered during a study of cytomegalovirus exposure and HLA in healthy donors. This PCR relied on a set of 60 Vbeta primers and 13 Jbeta primers. This table comes from immunoSEQ multiplex PCR, and its TCRdb copy is limited to in-frame clones, with some not included. This repertoire shows about 160,000 clones, 55% to 80% found once; its top ten account for roughly 7%. General study results and limits: Most TCRs appeared rarely, but some public TCRs recurred in many donors. The study put some 160 TCR beta chains on its list as cytomegalovirus-associated. An analysis was carried out at a later point. It showed that HLA-associated TCR beta chains were more clonally expanded than equally common non-associated chains. From TCR beta sequences, most subjects' HLA-A and HLA-B alleles were reportedly predicted accurately.

As regards this clone: Its antigen is not known.

Sample: PBMCs. This sequence originates from a woman aged 60-70 years in good health and CMV-seropositive.

The CDR3 loop reads CASSPQMDRGPADEQYF. The CDR3 bases are TGTGCCAGCAGCCCCCAGATGGACAGGGGGCCTGCGGACGAGCAGTACTTC. This chain uses TRBV7-9 with TRBJ2-7; 11 nucleotides line up with TRBD1. The CDR3 contains 17 residues. Looked up from germline, CDR1 is SEHNR and CDR2 is FQNEAQ (reference sequence). The trim removed 5 bases at V and 5 bases at J, leaving 14 bases unmatched.